One sample yielded the 14 T cell receptor beta chains listed below, sequenced in a study of CXCR3-negative and CXCR3-positive naive CD8 T cells. Study-wide results and caveats: Naive cells with CXCR3 showed TRB CDR3s that were more hydrophobic than those in CXCR3-negative naive cells.

These receptors' antigens are unknown. 5' RACE with UMI labels generated the TRB cDNA libraries. TCRdb reprocessed the 5' RACE reads, keeping one entry per CDR3 protein, no DNA. Found here are some 150,000 distinct CDR3 sequences; the top ten clones hold approximately 0.28%. The sample was naive CXCR3+ CD8+ T cells from blood. The subset denotes: CD45RO-CCR7+CD27+CD95- naive CD8+ T cells expressing CXCR3 (TNR3+). Receptors originate from a human donor in good health. Some clones in this sample may be carry-over from other donors' samples.

The V and J genes are TRBV6-5 and TRBJ2-5; as DNA is missing, the TRBD2 call by TCRdb cannot be tested. Germline V lookup: CDR1 MNHEY, CDR2 SVGAGI. The length of the CDR3 is 13 residues. This CDR3 is CASSPPGDGTQYF.

The genes are TRBV5-5 and TRBJ2-7; TCRdb's assignment of TRBD1 cannot be checked, as there is no DNA. In germline, CDR1 is SGHKS, CDR2 YYEKEE (reference sequence). There are 13 residues in the CDR3. The CDR3 here is CASSPGTGGKQYF.

This rearrangement joins TRBV27 to TRBJ2-7; lacking DNA, the TRBD1 call made by TCRdb goes unchecked. The CDR3 is 15 residues long. Germline values: CDR1 MNHEY, CDR2 SMNVEV (reference sequence). CDR3 residues: CASSFSGTATYEQYF.

The chain links TRBV2 to TRBJ1-5; TCRdb reports TRBD1, a call that lacks DNA to check it against. The length of the CDR3 is 15 residues. The germline CDR1 and CDR2 sequences are SNHLY and FYNNEI. The CDR3 loop is CASSERDSRNQPQHF.

The V call is TRBV19, the J call TRBJ2-3; there is no DNA to check the TCRdb D call of TRBD1. The CDR3 consists of 14 residues. Germline V gene lookup returns CDR1 LNHDA and CDR2 SQIVND (reference sequence). Here the CDR3 reads CASRWGTGADTQYF.

The chain joins TRBV14 to TRBJ2-7; TCRdb calls TRBD1, which cannot be checked without DNA. Germline lookup yields CDR1 SGHDN and CDR2 FVKESK. The CDR3 has 15 amino acids. This chain's CDR3 is CASSQWDLRAYEQYF.

The chain joins TRBV29-1 to TRBJ2-7. CDR1 SQVTM and CDR2 ANQGSEA come from the germline V gene. The CDR3 runs to 12 residues. The chain's CDR3 is CSVRQDQYEQYF.

This rearrangement joins TRBV6-2 or TRBV6-3 to TRBJ2-2. Germline values: CDR1 MNHEY, CDR2 SVGEGT. The CDR3 sequence is 14 residues long. The CDR3 reads CASSLDMNTGELFF.

J is TRBJ2-3 and V is TRBV13; TCRdb selects TRBD1, and the lack of DNA leaves this call unchecked. This CDR3 contains 13 residues. Per the germline V gene, CDR1 is PRHDT and CDR2 is FYEKMQ (reference sequence). This chain's CDR3 is CASSNRGSDTQYF. The full variable domain, completed using reference TRBV13 and TRBJ2-3, is AAGVIQSPRHLIKEKRETATLKCYPIPRHDTVYWYQQGPGQDPQFLISFYEKMQSDKGSIPDRFSAQQFSDYHSELNMSSLELGDSALYFCASSNRGSDTQYFGPGTRLTVL.

This sequence joins TRBV28 and TRBJ2-3; TCRdb lists TRBD1, though no DNA is available to test this call. The CDR3 has 14 amino acids. CDR1 and CDR2 (germline): MDHEN, SYDVKM. The CDR3 loop is CASSQQVNTDTQYF.

This rearrangement joins TRBV20-1 to TRBJ1-1; TCRdb picks TRBD1, but there is no DNA to check that call. Germline V lookup: CDR1 DFQATT, CDR2 SNEGSKA (reference sequence). The CDR3 sequence is 12 residues long. CDR3 in amino acids: CSAPAGNTEAFF.

V usage is TRBV19 and J usage is TRBJ2-7; checking the TCRdb D call of TRBD1 is not possible without DNA. The CDR3 sequence is 14 residues long. Germline CDR1 reads LNHDA; CDR2 reads SQIVND (reference sequence). This CDR3 reads CASSADRSLDEQYF.

This chain uses TRBV14 with TRBJ2-7; TCRdb's assignment of TRBD2 cannot be checked, as there is no DNA. This CDR3 comprises 15 residues. From germline, CDR1 is SGHDN and CDR2 FVKESK. This CDR3 is CASSSKLAVLHEQYF.

The chain uses TRBV19 and TRBJ1-4. The germline CDR1 and CDR2 sequences are LNHDA and SQIVND (reference sequence). The CDR3 contains 13 residues. The CDR3 sequence is CASNGSLREKLFF.